Below are 16 T cell receptor beta chains sequenced from a single sample in a study of blood T cell repertoires in COVID-19. The repertoire was sequenced with immunoSEQ multiplex PCR; TCRdb's copy has only in-frame clones and lacks some. The sample lists about 250,000 clones, more than 75% seen once, with 0.99% in the top ten. The material sequenced was peripheral blood. All receptors derive from a woman aged 40 to 50 who had recovered from COVID-19.

This sequence joins TRBV18 and TRBJ1-2, with D possibly being TRBD1 (5 bases). V was shortened by 3 bases and J by 4 bases, with 12 bases between the two germline ends. The germline CDR1 and CDR2 sequences are KGHSH and LQKENI. The length of the CDR3 is 14 residues. CDR3 in DNA: TGTGCCAGCTCACCGGGGACTGTCGGCTATGGCTACACCTTC. Protein: CASSPGTVGYGYTF.

This clone showed up just once. Written as DNA, the CDR3 is TGTGCCTGGAGTAAGGGCAGGACAGGAAACACCATATATTTT. It yields the protein CAWSKGRTGNTIYF. The chain carries TRBV30 and TRBJ1-3, with D perhaps TRBD1 (5 bases). CDR3 size: 14 residues. Germline V CDR1 and CDR2: GTSNPN, SVGIG (reference sequence). Trimming removed 2 bases at V and 4 bases at J, with 12 bases between.

The chain couples TRBV11-2 to TRBJ2-5; 7 bases align to TRBD2. The J segment lost 5 bases and the V segment lost 1 base, leaving 10 bases of the junction unmatched. This CDR3 contains 16 residues. The V gene's germline CDR1 is SGHAT and CDR2 FQNNGV. The CDR3 reads CASSLGWSAREETQYF. The CDR3 DNA is TGTGCCAGCAGCTTAGGGTGGTCAGCGCGGGAGGAGACCCAGTACTTC.

The chain recombines TRBV6-6 with TRBJ1-2; 7 bases are shared with TRBD1. Germline loops: CDR1 MNHNY, CDR2 SVGAGI (reference sequence). Losses at the gene ends were 6 bases for V and 6 bases for J; bases not matched to a gene: 10. The CDR3 totals 14 residues. The CDR3 is CASSVQGSRDGYTF. CDR3 coding DNA: TGTGCCAGCAGCGTACAGGGGAGTAGGGATGGCTACACCTTC.

Notes on this clone: Distinct nucleotide sequences in the sample also encode this CDR3. The rearrangement joins TRBV5-1 to TRBJ2-6; D may be TRBD1 (5 bases). V lost 4 bases, J lost 4 bases, and 12 bases lay in between. Germline values: CDR1 SGHRS, CDR2 YFSETQ. CDR3 length: 15 amino acids. The CDR3, as DNA: TGCGCCAGCAGCCCAGGGCAGCCCGGGGCCAACGTCCTGACTTTC. Amino acid sequence: CASSPGQPGANVLTF.

The gene calls are TRBV7-3 and TRBJ2-2; a possible D gene is TRBD2 (6 bases). The CDR3 consists of 14 residues. Germline loops: CDR1 SGHTA, CDR2 FQGTGA. The V gene lost 8 bases and the J gene lost 7 bases, with 17 bases spanning the gap. The CDR3 sequence: CASRRLGGLGELFF. Here the CDR3 DNA reads TGTGCCAGCCGGAGACTAGGAGGTCTCGGGGAGCTGTTTTTT.

This rearrangement joins TRBV11-2 to TRBJ2-4, with a possible D match to TRBD2 (6 bases). The germline gives CDR1 SGHAT, CDR2 FQNNGV. V was shortened by 1 base and J by 9 bases, with 13 bases between the two germline ends. The CDR3 is 14 residues long. The CDR3 DNA reads TGTGCCAGCAGCTTAGGGGACTCTGGGAGCATTCAGTACTTC. This gives the protein CASSLGDSGSIQYF.

The CDR3 nucleotides are TGTGCCAGCAGCTTGGGAGGCCCACCAGCGGGCAAAGCTTTCTTT. It specifies CASSLGGPPAGKAFF. The chain is built from TRBV5-4 and TRBJ1-1; D gene uncertain. Germline V gives CDR1 SGHNT, CDR2 YYREEE (reference sequence). V shed 0 bases and J shed 9 bases, with 18 bases lying between them. The CDR3 runs 15 residues.

V usage is TRBV24-1 and J usage is TRBJ1-5, with 10 positions matching TRBD1. J was trimmed by 2 bases and V by 4 bases; bases with no gene match: 4. Germline CDR1 KGHDR, CDR2 SFDVKD. This CDR3 comprises 16 residues. The CDR3 reads CATSDTGTGGNQPQHF. CDR3 bases: TGTGCCACCAGTGACACTGGGACAGGGGGCAATCAGCCCCAGCATTTT.

As DNA, the CDR3 is TGTGCCAGCAGACGGAACCCGGGACAGGGGATCTACGAGCAGTACTTC. This sequence encodes CASRRNPGQGIYEQYF. The V and J genes are TRBV7-6 and TRBJ2-7; 10 bases map to TRBD1. Looked up from germline, CDR1 is SGHVS and CDR2 is FNYEAQ. Germline trimming cut 6 bases from V and 3 bases from J; bases unmatched to any gene: 11. CDR3 size: 16 residues.

The rearrangement links TRBV30 to TRBJ2-1; 9 bases fit TRBD2. The CDR3 has 15 residues. With 4 bases clipped from V and 6 bases from J, the junction kept 10 bases outside the gene matches. Germline V lookup: CDR1 GTSNPN, CDR2 SVGIG (reference sequence). As DNA, the CDR3 is TGTGCCTGGACAGGACTAGCGACCTCATCCAATGAGCAGTTCTTC. Translating it yields CAWTGLATSSNEQFF.

This clone was seen more than once but under ten times. V is TRBV4-1 and J is TRBJ2-7, with 7 bases that match TRBD1. Germline CDR1 MGHRA, CDR2 YSYEKL. The CDR3 loop spans 15 amino acids. The junction had 3 bases not matched to a gene; V was cut back by 1 base and J by 0 bases. The CDR3 nucleotides read TGCGCCAGCAGCCAAGGACAGGGCAGCTCCTACGAGCAGTACTTC. Translation: CASSQGQGSSYEQYF.

The chain employs TRBV24-1 and TRBJ2-2; D uncertain. This CDR3 is built from 14 residues. Germline V CDR1 and CDR2: KGHDR, SFDVKD. V was shortened by 5 bases and J by 5 bases, with 11 bases between the two germline ends. The CDR3 DNA follows: TGTGCCACCAGTGGTAGCAGACGGACCGGGGAGCTGTTTTTT. It is translated as CATSGSRRTGELFF.

The V call is TRBV3-1 (or the pseudogene TRBV3-2), the J call TRBJ1-5; TRBD1 aligns across 10 bases. The germline CDR1 and CDR2 sequences are LGHDT and YNNKEL (reference sequence). V trimming: 5 bases; J trimming: 4 bases; junction bases outside the gene matches: 17. The CDR3 is made up of 19 amino acids. CDR3 nucleotide sequence: TGTGCCAGCAGCACTTCCCCCGGGACAGGGGCCAATTGGAATCAGCCCCAGCATTTT. Protein: CASSTSPGTGANWNQPQHF.

The chain links TRBV10-3 to TRBJ2-6, with a weak D call TRBD1 (5 bases). CDR1 is ENHRY, CDR2 SYGVKD, per germline. V lost 10 bases, J lost 4 bases, and 11 bases lay in between. The CDR3 spans 13 residues. The CDR3 loop reads CATTPGGANVLTF. In DNA, the CDR3 is TGTGCCACAACCCCAGGGGGGGCCAACGTCCTGACTTTC.

The chain employs TRBV5-1 and TRBJ1-4; D is perhaps TRBD1 (6 bases). This CDR3 is 15 amino acids long. Germline V lookup: CDR1 SGHRS, CDR2 YFSETQ. Deletions cut 4 bases from V and 7 bases from J, with 17 bases between. Here the CDR3 reads CASSLGGRLGEKLFF. CDR3 coding DNA: TGCGCCAGCAGCCTGGGGGGGCGCCTTGGTGAAAAACTGTTTTTT.